The sequence of this T cell receptor beta chain was determined in a study of vaccination and CD4 T cells after COVID-19. Study in general: The post-COVID sampling time was a median approximately 3.5 months after diagnosis, ranging from 35 to 161. Overlapping spike pools from SARS-CoV-2 and HCoV-NL63, HCoV-OC43 and HCoV-229E served as culture stimuli. Study-wide points: Counts of SARS-CoV-2-reactive clonotypes had a median that went from roughly 22 to 38, a nonsignificant change.

J was trimmed by 7 bases and V by 4 bases; bases with no gene match: 6. This CDR3 has 14 residues. The germline V gene encodes CDR1 SGHDT and CDR2 YYEEEE. With regard to this clonotype: Its antigen is not known.

Regarding treatment: approximately 9-day PBMC culture with coronavirus spike peptide pools or control peptides (ViraFEST assay). An Oncomine TCR Beta short-read assay was used to sequence the DNA from cultured CD4+ T cells. Someone extracted genomic DNA from cultured CD4+ T cells. TCRdb re-analysed the PCR reads in MiXCR, keeping a single row per CDR3 protein. The sample has approximately 20,000 distinct CDR3 sequences, roughly three fifths seen once. The sequenced material came from CD4+ T cells from blood, cultured in vitro. The TCR originated in a human donor who had recovered from COVID-19. The V call is TRBV5-6, the J call TRBJ2-7, with 12 bases identical to TRBD1. CDR3 nucleotides: TGTGCCAGCAGCCGGGACAGGGGGCAGGGGGAGCAGTACTTC. Translation gives CASSRDRGQGEQYF.